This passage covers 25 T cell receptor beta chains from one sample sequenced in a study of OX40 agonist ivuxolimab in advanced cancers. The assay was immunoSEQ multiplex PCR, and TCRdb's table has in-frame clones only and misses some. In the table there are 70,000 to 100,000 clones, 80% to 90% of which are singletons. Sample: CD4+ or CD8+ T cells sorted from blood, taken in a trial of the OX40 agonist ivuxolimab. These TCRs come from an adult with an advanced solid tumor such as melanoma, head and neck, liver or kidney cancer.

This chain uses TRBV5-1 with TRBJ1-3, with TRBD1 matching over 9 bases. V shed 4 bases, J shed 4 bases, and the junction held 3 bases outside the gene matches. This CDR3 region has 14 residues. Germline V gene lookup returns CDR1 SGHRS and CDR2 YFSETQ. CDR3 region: CASSPGQGGNTIYF. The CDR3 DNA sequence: TGCGCCAGCAGCCCGGGACAGGGAGGAAACACCATATATTTT.

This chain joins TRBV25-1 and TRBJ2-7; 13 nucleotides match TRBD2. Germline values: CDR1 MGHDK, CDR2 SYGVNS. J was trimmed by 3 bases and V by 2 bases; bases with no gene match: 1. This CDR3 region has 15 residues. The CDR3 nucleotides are TGTGCCAGCAGTGAAGGACTAGCGGGAGACTACGAGCAGTACTTC. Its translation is CASSEGLAGDYEQYF.

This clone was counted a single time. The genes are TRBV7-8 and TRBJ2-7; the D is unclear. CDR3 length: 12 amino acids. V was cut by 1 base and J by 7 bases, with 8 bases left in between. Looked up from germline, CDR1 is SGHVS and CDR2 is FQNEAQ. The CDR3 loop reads CASSLGLSEQYF. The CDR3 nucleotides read TGTGCCAGCAGCTTAGGCCTAAGTGAGCAGTACTTC.

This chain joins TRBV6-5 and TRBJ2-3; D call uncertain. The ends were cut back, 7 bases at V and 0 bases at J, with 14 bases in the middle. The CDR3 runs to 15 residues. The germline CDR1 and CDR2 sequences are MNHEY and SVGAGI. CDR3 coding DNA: TGTGCCAGCAAATTGAGGCGTACTAGCACAGATACGCAGTATTTT. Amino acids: CASKLRRTSTDTQYF.

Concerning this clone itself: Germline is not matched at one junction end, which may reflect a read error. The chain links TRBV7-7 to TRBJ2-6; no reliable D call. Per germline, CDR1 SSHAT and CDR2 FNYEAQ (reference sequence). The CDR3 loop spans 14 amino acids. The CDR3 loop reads CASSPSSGANVLTF. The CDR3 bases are TGTGCTAGCAGCCCATCCTCTGGGGCCAACGTCCTGACTTTC.

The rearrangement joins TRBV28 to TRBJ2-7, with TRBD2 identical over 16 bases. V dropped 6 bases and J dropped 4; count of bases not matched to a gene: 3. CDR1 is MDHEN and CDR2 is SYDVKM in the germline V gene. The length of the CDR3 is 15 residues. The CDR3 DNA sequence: TGTGCCAGCAGCGGGACTAGCGGGAGGGCGTACGAGCAGTACTTC. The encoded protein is CASSGTSGRAYEQYF.

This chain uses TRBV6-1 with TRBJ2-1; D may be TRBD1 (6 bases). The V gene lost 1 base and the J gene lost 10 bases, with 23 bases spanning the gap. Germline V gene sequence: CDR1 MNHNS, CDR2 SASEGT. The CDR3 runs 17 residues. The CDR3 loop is CASSEVVRQAIDEEQFF. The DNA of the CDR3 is TGTGCCAGCAGTGAAGTAGTCCGACAGGCCATCGACGAGGAGCAGTTCTTC.

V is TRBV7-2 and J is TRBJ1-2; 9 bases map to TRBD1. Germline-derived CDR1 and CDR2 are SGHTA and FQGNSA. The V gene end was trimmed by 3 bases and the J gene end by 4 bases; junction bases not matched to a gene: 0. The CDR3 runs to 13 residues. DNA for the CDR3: TGTGCCAGCAGCTTGACAGGGGGCTATGGCTACACCTTC. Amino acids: CASSLTGGYGYTF.

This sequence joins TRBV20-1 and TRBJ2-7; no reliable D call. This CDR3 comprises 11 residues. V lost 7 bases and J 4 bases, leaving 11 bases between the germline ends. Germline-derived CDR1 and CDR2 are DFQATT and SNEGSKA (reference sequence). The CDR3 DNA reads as TGCAGTGGTATCCGAGCTTACGAGCAGTACTTC. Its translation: CSGIRAYEQYF.

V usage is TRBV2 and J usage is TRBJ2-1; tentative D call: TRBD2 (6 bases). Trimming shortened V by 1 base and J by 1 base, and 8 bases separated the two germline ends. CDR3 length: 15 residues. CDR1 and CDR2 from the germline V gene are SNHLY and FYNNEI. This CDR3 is CASSEVGGSYNEQFF. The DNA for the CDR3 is TGTGCCAGCAGTGAAGTGGGGGGTTCCTACAATGAGCAGTTCTTC.

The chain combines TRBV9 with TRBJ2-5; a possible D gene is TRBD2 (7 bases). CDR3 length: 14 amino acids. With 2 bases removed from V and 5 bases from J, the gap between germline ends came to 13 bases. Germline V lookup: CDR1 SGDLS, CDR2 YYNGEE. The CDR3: CASSVTGRGETQYF. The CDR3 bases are TGTGCCAGCAGCGTCACAGGGAGGGGGGAGACCCAGTACTTC.

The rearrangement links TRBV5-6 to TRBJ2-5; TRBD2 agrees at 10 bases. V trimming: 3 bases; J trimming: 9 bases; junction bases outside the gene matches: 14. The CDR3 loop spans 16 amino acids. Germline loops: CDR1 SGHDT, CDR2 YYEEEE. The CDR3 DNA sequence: TGTGCCAGCAGCTCAACGACTAGCGGGTGGGACTTGGCCCAGTACTTC. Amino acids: CASSSTTSGWDLAQYF.

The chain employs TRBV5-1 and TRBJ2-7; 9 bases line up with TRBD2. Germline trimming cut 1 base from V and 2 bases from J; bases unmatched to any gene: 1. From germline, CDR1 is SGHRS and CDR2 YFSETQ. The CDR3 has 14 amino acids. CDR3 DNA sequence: TGCGCCAGCAGCTTGATAGCGGGAGCCTACGAGCAGTACTTC. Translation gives CASSLIAGAYEQYF.

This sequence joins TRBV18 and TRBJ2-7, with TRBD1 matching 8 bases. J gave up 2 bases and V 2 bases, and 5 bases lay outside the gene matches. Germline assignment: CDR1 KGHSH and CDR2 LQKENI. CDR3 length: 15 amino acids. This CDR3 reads CASSPGAGGTYEQYF. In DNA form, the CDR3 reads TGTGCCAGCTCACCAGGGGCAGGGGGCACCTACGAGCAGTACTTC.

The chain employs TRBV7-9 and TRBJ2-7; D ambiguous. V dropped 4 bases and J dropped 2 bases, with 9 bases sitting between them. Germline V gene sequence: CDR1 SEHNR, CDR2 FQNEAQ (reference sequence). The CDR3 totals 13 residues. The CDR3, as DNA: TGTGCCAGCAGCTCCCAAGGAGCCTACGAGCAGTACTTC. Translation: CASSSQGAYEQYF.

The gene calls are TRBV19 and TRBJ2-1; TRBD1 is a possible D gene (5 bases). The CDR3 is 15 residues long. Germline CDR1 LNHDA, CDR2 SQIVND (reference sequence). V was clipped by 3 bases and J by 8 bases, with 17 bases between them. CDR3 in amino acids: CASSIGARLGHEQFF. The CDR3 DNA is TGTGCCAGTAGTATTGGGGCTAGATTGGGGCATGAGCAGTTCTTC.

The CDR3 DNA reads TGCAGCGGGGGAAGCTCCTACAATGAGCAGTTCTTC. Its translation is CSGGSSYNEQFF. The V call is TRBV29-1, the J call TRBJ2-1, with D uncertain. The germline V and J ends were trimmed by 7 bases and 0 bases, with 7 bases remaining between them. This CDR3 is 12 amino acids long. Germline V lookup: CDR1 SQVTM, CDR2 ANQGSEA.

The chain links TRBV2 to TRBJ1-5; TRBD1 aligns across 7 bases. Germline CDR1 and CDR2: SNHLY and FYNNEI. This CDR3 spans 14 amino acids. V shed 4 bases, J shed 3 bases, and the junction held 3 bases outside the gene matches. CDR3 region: CASSGQGFNQPQHF. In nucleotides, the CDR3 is TGTGCCAGCAGTGGACAGGGATTCAATCAGCCCCAGCATTTT.

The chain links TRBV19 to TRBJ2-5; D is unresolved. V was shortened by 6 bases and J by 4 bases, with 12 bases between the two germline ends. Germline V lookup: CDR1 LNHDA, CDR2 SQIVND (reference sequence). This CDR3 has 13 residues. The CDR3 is CASSKGYLETQYF. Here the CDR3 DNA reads TGTGCCAGTAGCAAGGGCTATTTAGAGACCCAGTACTTC.

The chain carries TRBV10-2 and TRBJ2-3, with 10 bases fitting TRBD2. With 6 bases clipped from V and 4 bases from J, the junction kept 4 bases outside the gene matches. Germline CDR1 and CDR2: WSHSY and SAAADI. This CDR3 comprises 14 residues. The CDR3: CASRGLAGADTQYF. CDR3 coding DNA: TGCGCCAGCAGGGGGCTAGCGGGAGCAGATACGCAGTATTTT.

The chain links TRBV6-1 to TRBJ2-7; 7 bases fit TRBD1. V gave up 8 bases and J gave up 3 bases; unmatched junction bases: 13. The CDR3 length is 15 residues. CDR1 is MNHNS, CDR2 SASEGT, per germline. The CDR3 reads CASGEYRDSLYEQYF. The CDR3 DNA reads TGTGCCAGCGGCGAGTACCGGGACAGCCTCTACGAGCAGTACTTC.

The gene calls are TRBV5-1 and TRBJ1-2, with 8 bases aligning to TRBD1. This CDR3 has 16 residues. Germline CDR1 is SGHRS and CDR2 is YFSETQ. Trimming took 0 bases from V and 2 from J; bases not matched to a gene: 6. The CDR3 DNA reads TGCGCCAGCAGCTTGGGCGGTCGGGACAGGAACTATGGCTACACCTTC. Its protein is CASSLGGRDRNYGYTF.

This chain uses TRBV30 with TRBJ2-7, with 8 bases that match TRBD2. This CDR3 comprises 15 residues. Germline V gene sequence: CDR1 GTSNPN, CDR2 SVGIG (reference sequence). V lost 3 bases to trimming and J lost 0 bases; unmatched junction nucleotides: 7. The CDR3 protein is CAWSRLAGRSYEQYF. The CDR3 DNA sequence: TGTGCCTGGAGCCGGCTAGCGGGTCGCTCCTACGAGCAGTACTTC.

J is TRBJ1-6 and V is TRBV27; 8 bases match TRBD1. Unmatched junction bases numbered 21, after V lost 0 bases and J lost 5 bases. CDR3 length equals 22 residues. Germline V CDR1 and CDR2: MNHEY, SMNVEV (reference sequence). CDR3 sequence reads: CASSLSGFAGQVPSTHNSPLHF. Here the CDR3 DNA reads TGTGCCAGCAGTTTATCGGGTTTTGCGGGACAGGTACCATCGACCCATAATTCACCCCTCCACTTT.

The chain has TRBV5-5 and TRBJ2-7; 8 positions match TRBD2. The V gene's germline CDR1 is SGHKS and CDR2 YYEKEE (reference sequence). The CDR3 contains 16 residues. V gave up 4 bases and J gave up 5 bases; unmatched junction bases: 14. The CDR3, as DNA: TGTGCCAGCAGCGGGGGCGCGGGAGGTCGGGGCAACGAGCAGTACTTC. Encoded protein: CASSGGAGGRGNEQYF.